This T cell receptor beta chain emerged from a study of T cell responses to AZD1222 COVID-19 vaccine. General study points: Donors skewed white British and female; clonal diversity was possibly underestimated.

In regard to this clone: The antigen is unknown.

Data came from immunoSEQ multiplex PCR; TCRdb stores just in-frame clones and leaves some out. The ten top clones account for 2.2%, within a sample of about 140,000 clones. The CDR3 loop spans 13 amino acids. V lost 11 bases to trimming and J lost 4 bases, with 17 bases between them. Per the germline V gene, CDR1 is SNHLY and CDR2 is FYNNEI. This chain joins TRBV2 and TRBJ1-2, with D possibly TRBD1 on 6 matching bases. Sequencing was done on a sample of peripheral blood. This clonotype originated in an adult in good health. The DNA for the CDR3 is TGTGCCGGGGGGAGACAGGACACCTATGGCTACACCTTC. Protein product: CAGGRQDTYGYTF.